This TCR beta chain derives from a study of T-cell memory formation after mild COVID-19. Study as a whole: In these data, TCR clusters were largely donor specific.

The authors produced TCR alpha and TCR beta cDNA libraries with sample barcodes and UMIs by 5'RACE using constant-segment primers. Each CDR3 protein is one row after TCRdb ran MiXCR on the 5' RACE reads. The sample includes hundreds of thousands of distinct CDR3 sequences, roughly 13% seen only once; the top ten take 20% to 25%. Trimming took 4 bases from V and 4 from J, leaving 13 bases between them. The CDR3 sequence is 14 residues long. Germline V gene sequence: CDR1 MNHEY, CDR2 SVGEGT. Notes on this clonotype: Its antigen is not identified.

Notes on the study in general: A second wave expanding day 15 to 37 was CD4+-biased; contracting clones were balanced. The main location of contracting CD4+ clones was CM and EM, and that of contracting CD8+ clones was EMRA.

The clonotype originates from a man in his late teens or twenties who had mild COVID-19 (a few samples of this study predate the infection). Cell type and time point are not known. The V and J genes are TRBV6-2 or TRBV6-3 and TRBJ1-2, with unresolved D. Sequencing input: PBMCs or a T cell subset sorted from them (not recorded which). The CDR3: CASSLTGESYGYTF. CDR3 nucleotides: TGTGCCAGCAGTTTGACGGGAGAGAGCTATGGCTACACCTTC.